This TCR beta chain stems from a study of molecular identifiers for immune sequencing clone quantification. This CDR3 spans 16 amino acids. CDR1 is SGHAT and CDR2 is FQNNGV in the germline V gene. The V and J ends lost 1 base and 10 bases respectively, with 20 bases between them. This clonotype was seen ten or more times. Each CDR3 protein gets one entry after TCRdb re-called the PCR reads with MiXCR. The table records roughly 86,000 distinct CDR3 sequences, 15% to 20% of them present only once. The TCR comes from a human donor in good health. Some libraries in this study had Jurkat cell RNA spiked in. This sequence joins TRBV11-2 and TRBJ2-1; D might be TRBD2 (7 bases). Sequenced material: naive CD8+ T cells from blood, with Jurkat cell RNA spiked in. Subset specified: FACS-sorted CD8+CD4-CCR7+CD45RA+ naive T cells. DNA for the CDR3: TGTGCCAGCAGCTTAGTTTCGGGGGGCACCCTTGAGGAGCAGTTCTTC. Translation gives CASSLVSGGTLEEQFF.